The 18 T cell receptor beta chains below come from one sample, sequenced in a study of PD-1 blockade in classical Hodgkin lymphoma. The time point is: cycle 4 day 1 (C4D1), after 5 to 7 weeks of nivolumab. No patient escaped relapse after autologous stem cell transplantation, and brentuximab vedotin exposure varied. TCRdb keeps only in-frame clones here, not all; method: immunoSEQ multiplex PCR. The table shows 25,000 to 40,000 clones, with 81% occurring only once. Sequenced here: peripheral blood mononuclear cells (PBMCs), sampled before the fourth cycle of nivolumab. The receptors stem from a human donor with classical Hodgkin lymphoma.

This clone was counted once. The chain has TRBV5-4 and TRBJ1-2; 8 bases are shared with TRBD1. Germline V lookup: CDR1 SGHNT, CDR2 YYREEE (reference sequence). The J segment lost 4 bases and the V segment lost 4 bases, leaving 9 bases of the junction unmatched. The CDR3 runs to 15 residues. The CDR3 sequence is CASSTWDRYGYGYTF. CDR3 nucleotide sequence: TGTGCCAGCAGCACCTGGGACAGGTATGGCTATGGCTACACCTTC.

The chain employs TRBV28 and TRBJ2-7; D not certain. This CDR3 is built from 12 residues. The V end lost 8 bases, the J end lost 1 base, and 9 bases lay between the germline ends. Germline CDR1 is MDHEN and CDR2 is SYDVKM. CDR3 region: CASARKSYEQYV. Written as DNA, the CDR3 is TGTGCCAGCGCCAGAAAATCCTACGAGCAGTACGTC.

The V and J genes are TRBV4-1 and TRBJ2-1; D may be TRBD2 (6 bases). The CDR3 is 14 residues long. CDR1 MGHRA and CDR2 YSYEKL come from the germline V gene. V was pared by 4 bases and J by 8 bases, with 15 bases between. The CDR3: CASSPYLLADEQFF. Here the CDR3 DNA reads TGCGCCAGCAGCCCCTATCTACTAGCCGATGAGCAGTTCTTC.

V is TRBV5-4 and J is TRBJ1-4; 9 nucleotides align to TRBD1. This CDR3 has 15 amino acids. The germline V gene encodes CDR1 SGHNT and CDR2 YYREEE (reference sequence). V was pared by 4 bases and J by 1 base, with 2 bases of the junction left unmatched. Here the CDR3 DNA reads TGTGCCAGCAGCACGACAGGGGGAACTAATGAAAAACTGTTTTTT. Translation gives CASSTTGGTNEKLFF.

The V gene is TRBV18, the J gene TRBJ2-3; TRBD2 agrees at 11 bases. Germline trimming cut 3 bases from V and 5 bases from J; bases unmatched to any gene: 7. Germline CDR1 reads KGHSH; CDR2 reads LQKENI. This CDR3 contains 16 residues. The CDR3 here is CASSPGTSGAGDTQYF. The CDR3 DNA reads TGTGCCAGCTCACCGGGGACTAGCGGAGCCGGAGATACGCAGTATTTT.

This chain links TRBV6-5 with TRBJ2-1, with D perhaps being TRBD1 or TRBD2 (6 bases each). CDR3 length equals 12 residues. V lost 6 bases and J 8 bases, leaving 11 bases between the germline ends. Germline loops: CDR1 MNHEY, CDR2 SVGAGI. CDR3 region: CASSSGGHEQFF. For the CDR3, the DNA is TGTGCCAGCAGCTCCGGGGGCCATGAGCAGTTCTTC.

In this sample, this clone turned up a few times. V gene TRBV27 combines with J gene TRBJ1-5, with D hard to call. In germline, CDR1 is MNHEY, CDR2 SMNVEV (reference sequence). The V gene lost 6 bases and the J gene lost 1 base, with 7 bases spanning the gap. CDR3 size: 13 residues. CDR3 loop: CASRRVSNQPQHF. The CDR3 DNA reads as TGTGCCAGCAGGCGGGTGAGCAATCAGCCCCAGCATTTT.

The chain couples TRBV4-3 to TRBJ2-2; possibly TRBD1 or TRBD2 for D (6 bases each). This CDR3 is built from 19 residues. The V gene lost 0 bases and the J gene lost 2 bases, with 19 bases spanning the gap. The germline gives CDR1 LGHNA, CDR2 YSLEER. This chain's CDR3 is CASSQDFGGPSPNTGELFF. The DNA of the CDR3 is TGCGCCAGCAGCCAAGATTTTGGGGGGCCCAGCCCTAACACCGGGGAGCTGTTTTTT.

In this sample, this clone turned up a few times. Here the CDR3 reads CASRGGIGNQPQHF. DNA of the CDR3: TGTGCCAGTAGAGGGGGGATTGGCAATCAGCCCCAGCATTTT. The rearrangement joins TRBV19 to TRBJ1-5; D may be TRBD1 (6 bases). V lost 6 bases to trimming and J lost 2 bases, with 11 bases between them. This CDR3 region has 14 residues. Germline assignment: CDR1 LNHDA and CDR2 SQIVND (reference sequence). The full variable domain, in which reference TRBV19 and TRBJ1-5 provide the parts outside the CDR3, is DGGITQSPKYLFRKEGQNVTLSCEQNLNHDAMYWYRQDPGQGLRLIYYSQIVNDFQKGDIAEGYSVSREKKESFPLTVTSAQKNPTAFYLCASRGGIGNQPQHFGDGTRLSIL.

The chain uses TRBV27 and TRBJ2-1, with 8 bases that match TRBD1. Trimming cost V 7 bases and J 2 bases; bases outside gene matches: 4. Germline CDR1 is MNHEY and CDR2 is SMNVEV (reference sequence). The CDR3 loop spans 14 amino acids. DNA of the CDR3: TGTGCCAGCATGCCCAGGGGGCCCTACAATGAGCAGTTCTTC. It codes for CASMPRGPYNEQFF.

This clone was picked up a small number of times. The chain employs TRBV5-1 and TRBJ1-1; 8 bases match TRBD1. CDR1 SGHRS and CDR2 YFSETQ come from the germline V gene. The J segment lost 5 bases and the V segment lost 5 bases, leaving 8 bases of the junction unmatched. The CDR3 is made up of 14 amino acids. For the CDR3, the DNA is TGCGCCAGCAGATCCCAGGGGGCGAAGACTGAAGCTTTCTTT. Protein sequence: CASRSQGAKTEAFF.

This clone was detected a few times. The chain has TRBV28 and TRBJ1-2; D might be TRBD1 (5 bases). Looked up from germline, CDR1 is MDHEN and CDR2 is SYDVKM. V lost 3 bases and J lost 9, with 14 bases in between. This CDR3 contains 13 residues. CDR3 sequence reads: CASSLARVDSYTF. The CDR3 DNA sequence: TGTGCCAGCAGTTTGGCCAGGGTCGATAGCTACACCTTC.

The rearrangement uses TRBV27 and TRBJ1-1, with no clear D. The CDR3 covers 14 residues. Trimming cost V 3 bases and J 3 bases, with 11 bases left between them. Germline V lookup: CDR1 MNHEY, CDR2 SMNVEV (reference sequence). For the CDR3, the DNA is TGTGCCAGCAGTTTCCGCGGTACGCACACTGAAGCTTTCTTT. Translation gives CASSFRGTHTEAFF.

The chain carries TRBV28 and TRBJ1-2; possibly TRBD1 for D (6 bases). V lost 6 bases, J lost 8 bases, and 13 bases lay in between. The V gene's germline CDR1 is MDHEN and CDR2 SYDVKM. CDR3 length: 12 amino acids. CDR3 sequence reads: CASRLTGKGYTF. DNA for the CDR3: TGTGCCAGCAGGCTAACAGGGAAGGGCTACACCTTC.

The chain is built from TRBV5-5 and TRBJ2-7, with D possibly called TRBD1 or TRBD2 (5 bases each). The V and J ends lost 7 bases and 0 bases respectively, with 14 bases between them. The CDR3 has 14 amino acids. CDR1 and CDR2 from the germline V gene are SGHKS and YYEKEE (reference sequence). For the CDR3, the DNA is TGTGCCAGCCCCGCCGAGGGGAGCTCCTACGAGCAGTACTTC. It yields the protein CASPAEGSSYEQYF.

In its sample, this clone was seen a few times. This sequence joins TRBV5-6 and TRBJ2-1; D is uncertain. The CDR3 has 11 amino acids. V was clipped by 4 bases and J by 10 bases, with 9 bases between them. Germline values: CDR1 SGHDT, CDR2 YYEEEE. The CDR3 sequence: CASSRGWEQFF. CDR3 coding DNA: TGTGCCAGCAGCCGTGGTTGGGAGCAGTTCTTC. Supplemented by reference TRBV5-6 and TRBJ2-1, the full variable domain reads DAGVTQSPTHLIKTRGQQVTLRCSPKSGHDTVSWYQQALGQGPQFIFQYYEEEERQRGNFPDRFSGHQFPNYSSELNVNALLLGDSALYLCASSRGWEQFFGPGTRLTVL.

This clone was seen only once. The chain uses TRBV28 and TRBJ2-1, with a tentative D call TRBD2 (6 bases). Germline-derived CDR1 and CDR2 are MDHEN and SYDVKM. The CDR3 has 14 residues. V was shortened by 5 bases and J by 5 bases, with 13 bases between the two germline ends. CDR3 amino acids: CASSPGTHNNEQFF. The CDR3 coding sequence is TGTGCCAGCAGTCCCGGGACTCACAACAATGAGCAGTTCTTC.

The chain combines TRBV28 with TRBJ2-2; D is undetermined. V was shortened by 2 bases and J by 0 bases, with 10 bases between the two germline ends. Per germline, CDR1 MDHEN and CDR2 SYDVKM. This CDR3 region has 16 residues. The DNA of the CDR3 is TGTGCCAGCAGTTTACCTCTGACTGCGAACACCGGGGAGCTGTTTTTT. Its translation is CASSLPLTANTGELFF.